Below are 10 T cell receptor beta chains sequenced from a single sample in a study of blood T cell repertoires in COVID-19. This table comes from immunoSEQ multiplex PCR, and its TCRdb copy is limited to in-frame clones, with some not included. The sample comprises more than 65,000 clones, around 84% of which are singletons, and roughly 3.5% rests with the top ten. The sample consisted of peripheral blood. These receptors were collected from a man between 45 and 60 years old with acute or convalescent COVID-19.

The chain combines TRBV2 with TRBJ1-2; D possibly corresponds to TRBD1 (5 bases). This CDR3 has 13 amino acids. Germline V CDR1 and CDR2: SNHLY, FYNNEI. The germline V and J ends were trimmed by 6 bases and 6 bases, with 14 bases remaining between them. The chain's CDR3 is CASRGEPGDGYTF. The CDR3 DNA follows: TGTGCCAGCAGAGGGGAACCAGGAGATGGCTACACCTTC. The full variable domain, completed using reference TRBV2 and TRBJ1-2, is EPEVTQTPSHQVTQMGQEVILRCVPISNHLYFYWYRQILGQKVEFLVSFYNNEISEKSEIFDDQFSVERPDGSNFTLKIRSTKLEDSAMYFCASRGEPGDGYTFGSGTRLTVV.

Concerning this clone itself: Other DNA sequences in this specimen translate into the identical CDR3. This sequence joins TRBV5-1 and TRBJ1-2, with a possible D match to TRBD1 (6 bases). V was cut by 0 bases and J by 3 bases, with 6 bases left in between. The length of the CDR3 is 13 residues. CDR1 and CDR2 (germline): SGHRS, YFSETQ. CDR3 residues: CASSLDRDYGYTF. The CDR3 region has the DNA TGCGCCAGCAGCTTGGACAGGGACTATGGCTACACCTTC. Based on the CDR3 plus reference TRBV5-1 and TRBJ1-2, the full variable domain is KAGVTQTPRYLIKTRGQQVTLSCSPISGHRSVSWYQQTPGQGLQFLFEYFSETQRNKGNFPGRFSGRQFSNSRSEMNVSTLELGDSALYLCASSLDRDYGYTFGSGTRLTVV.

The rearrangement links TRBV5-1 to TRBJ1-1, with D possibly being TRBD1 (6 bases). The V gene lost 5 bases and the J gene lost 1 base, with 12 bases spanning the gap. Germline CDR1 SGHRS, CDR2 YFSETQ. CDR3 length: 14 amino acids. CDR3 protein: CASRLQDRNTEAFF. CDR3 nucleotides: TGCGCCAGCAGACTCCAGGACAGGAACACTGAAGCTTTCTTT.

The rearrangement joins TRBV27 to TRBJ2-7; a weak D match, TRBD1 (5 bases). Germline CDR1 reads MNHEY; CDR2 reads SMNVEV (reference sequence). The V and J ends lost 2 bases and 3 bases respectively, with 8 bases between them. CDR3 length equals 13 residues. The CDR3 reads CASSLRGNYEQYF. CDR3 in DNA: TGTGCCAGCAGTTTAAGGGGAAACTACGAGCAGTACTTC.

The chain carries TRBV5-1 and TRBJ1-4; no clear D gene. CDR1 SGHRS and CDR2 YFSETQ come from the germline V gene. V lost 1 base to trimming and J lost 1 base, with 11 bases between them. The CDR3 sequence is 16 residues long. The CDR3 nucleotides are TGCGCCAGCAGCTTGCTCGGCCGGGGAACTAATGAAAAACTGTTTTTT. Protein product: CASSLLGRGTNEKLFF.

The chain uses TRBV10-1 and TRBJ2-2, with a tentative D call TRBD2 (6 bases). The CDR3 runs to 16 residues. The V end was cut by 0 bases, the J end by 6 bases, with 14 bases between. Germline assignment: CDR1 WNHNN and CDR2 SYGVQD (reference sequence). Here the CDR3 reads CASSESMLGEAGELFF. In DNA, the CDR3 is TGCGCCAGCAGTGAGTCGATGTTAGGGGAGGCCGGGGAGCTGTTTTTT.

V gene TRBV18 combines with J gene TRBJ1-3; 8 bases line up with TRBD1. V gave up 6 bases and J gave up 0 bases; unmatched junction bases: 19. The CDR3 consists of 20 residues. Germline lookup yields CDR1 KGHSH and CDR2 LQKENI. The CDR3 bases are TGTGCCAGCTCCCCTTTGACGCCCCGGGACAGGACCTTCTCTGGAAACACCATATATTTT. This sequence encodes CASSPLTPRDRTFSGNTIYF.

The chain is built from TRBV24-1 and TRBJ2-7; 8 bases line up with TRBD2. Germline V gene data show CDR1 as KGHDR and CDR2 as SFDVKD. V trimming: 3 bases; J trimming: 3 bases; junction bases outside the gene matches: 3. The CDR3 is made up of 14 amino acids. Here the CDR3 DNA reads TGTGCCACCAGTGATGCGGGGGGCCACTACGAGCAGTACTTC. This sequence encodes CATSDAGGHYEQYF.

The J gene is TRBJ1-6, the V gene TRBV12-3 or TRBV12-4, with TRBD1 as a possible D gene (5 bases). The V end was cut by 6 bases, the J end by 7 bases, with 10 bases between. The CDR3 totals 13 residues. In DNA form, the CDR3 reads TGTGCCAGCAGCCTTAGACAGAATTCACCCCTCCACTTT. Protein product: CASSLRQNSPLHF.

This CDR3 reads CASSQVDRGPGQPQHF. For the CDR3, the DNA is TGTGCCAGCAGCCAAGTGGATAGGGGGCCAGGTCAGCCCCAGCATTTT. J is TRBJ1-5 and V is TRBV4-2; the match to TRBD1 covers 7 bases. CDR1 and CDR2 (germline): LGHNA, YNFKEQ. V was clipped by 1 base and J by 6 bases; unmatched bases: 9. The CDR3 has 16 amino acids.